The table lists the clone carrying this T cell receptor beta chain with many counts. These data belong to a study of Graves' ophthalmopathy and Graves' hyperthyroidism. RNA served as the template for amplifying TCR beta CDR3 regions. RT-PCR with HTBI primers came first, then second-round multiplex PCR. TCRdb used MiXCR to reprocess the multiplex PCR reads, holding one entry per CDR3 protein. The sample gives about 1.2 million distinct CDR3 sequences, 35% to 40% of which show up once; 11% is in the top ten. Germline assignment: CDR1 SGDLS and CDR2 YYNGEE. CDR3 length: 15 amino acids. The ends were cut back, 0 bases at V and 7 bases at J, with 11 bases in the middle.

This rearrangement joins TRBV9 to TRBJ1-6, with D possibly TRBD1 on 5 matching bases. The clonotype comes from an adult man with Graves' hyperthyroidism. Sequenced sample: peripheral blood or thyroid tissue (not recorded which). Here the CDR3 DNA reads TGTGCCAGCAGCGTAGGAGGGGCAACCAATTCACCCCTCCACTTT. This translates into CASSVGGATNSPLHF.